Given below is one T cell receptor beta chain in context. The antigen is not known. Tagging with unique molecular identifiers was a feature of the TCR beta cDNA libraries. A population of roughly 1 to 11 million T cells gave rise to about 500,000 cDNA molecules. TCRdb re-derived calls from the PCR reads in MiXCR, one entry per CDR3 protein. Of fewer than 600,000 distinct CDR3 sequences detected, 45% appear once; the ten largest clones hold 9% to 13%. This sample is drawn from a study of post-analysis software for immune sequencing data. General study points: Significantly lower normalized Chao1 diversity was seen in multiple sclerosis patients than in controls. The authors found that F measure strongly co-clustered same-batch samples.

The sample consisted of blood. This TCR came from a girl aged 5-17 years with multiple sclerosis.

CDR3 in DNA: TGCAGTGCTAGAGATCTTGGACGGGGTTCTGAGACCCAGTACTTC. Translation: CSARDLGRGSETQYF. This chain uses TRBV20-1 with TRBJ2-7, with D possibly TRBD2 on 5 matching bases. The DNA matches TRBJ2-5 better at its end, which makes the J call doubtful. Germline CDR1 reads DFQATT; CDR2 reads SNEGSKA (reference sequence). The CDR3 loop spans 15 amino acids.